A single sample is the source of the 10 T cell receptor beta chains below, sequenced in a study of Ad26.COV2.S vaccination and SARS-CoV-2 variants. Regarding treatment: around 19 received Ad26.COV2.S at low or high dose, single or two shots; 5 received placebo; per-sample allocation not given. The samples date from day 63 after the first vaccine or placebo injection. Clones were read by immunoSEQ multiplex PCR, and TCRdb kept only the in-frame ones, dropping some. The sample records more than 400,000 clones, roughly 90% being singletons. Sequenced here: peripheral blood, sampled in a trial of Ad26.COV2.S vaccine versus placebo. The receptors were gathered from a person aged 18-65 years who received the Ad26.COV2.S COVID-19 vaccine or a placebo.

This clone was counted a few times. The V call is TRBV27, the J call TRBJ2-2, with TRBD1 matching 8 bases. The junction had 6 bases not matched to a gene; V was cut back by 5 bases and J by 7 bases. Germline CDR1 MNHEY, CDR2 SMNVEV (reference sequence). The CDR3 has 14 amino acids. CDR3: CASSARTGNGELFF. CDR3 sequence (DNA): TGTGCCAGCAGTGCCCGGACAGGGAACGGGGAGCTGTTTTTT.

J is TRBJ2-3 and V is TRBV6-2 or TRBV6-3; 8 bases align to TRBD2. Per the germline V gene, CDR1 is MNHEY and CDR2 is SVGEGT. The length of the CDR3 is 16 residues. The V gene end was trimmed by 0 bases and the J gene end by 1 base; junction bases not matched to a gene: 3. CDR3 loop: CASSYSWRGGTDTQYF. The DNA of the CDR3 is TGTGCCAGCAGTTACTCGTGGCGGGGGGGCACAGATACGCAGTATTTT.

The chain uses TRBV5-4 and TRBJ2-3; 10 bases align to TRBD2. Trimming cost V 3 bases and J 4 bases; bases outside gene matches: 2. Germline V gene sequence: CDR1 SGHNT, CDR2 YYREEE (reference sequence). CDR3 length: 14 residues. In DNA form, the CDR3 reads TGTGCCAGCAGCTGGACTAGCGGCCCAGATACGCAGTATTTT. It translates to CASSWTSGPDTQYF. Supplemented by reference TRBV5-4 and TRBJ2-3, the full variable domain reads ETGVTQSPTHLIKTRGQQVTLRCSSQSGHNTVSWYQQALGQGPQFIFQYYREEENGRGNFPPRFSGLQFPNYSSELNVNALELDDSALYLCASSWTSGPDTQYFGPGTRLTVL.

As for this clone: The sample holds other DNA sequences that translate to the same CDR3. V usage is TRBV10-3 and J usage is TRBJ1-5, with D possibly matching TRBD1 (5 bases). This CDR3 region has 13 residues. Trimming removed 3 bases at V and 4 bases at J, with 7 bases between. Germline assignment: CDR1 ENHRY and CDR2 SYGVKD. Written as DNA, the CDR3 is TGTGCCATCAGTGAATGGGGGAATCAGCCCCAGCATTTT. Translating gives CAISEWGNQPQHF.

The chain carries TRBV7-9 and TRBJ1-1; possibly TRBD1 for D (5 bases). This CDR3 spans 19 amino acids. Trimming removed 4 bases from V and 1 base from J, with 25 bases in between. Germline V CDR1 and CDR2: SEHNR, FQNEAQ (reference sequence). Here the CDR3 reads CASSSGDRGPRVQNTEAFF. DNA for the CDR3: TGTGCCAGCAGCTCTGGGGACCGGGGCCCCAGGGTACAGAACACTGAAGCTTTCTTT. Supplemented by reference TRBV7-9 and TRBJ1-1, the full variable domain reads DTGVSQNPRHKITKRGQNVTFRCDPISEHNRLYWYRQTLGQGPEFLTYFQNEAQLEKSRLLSDRFSAERPKGSFSTLEIQRTEQGDSAMYLCASSSGDRGPRVQNTEAFFGQGTRLTVV.

On this clone itself: This sample also contains other DNA sequences that code for the same CDR3. For the CDR3, the DNA is TGTGCCAGCAGTTACTCTGGGACAGGGGACTATGGCTACACCTTC. As protein: CASSYSGTGDYGYTF. The chain recombines TRBV6-5 with TRBJ1-2, with 10 bases identical to TRBD1. The CDR3 is made up of 15 amino acids. The V segment lost 0 bases and the J segment 3 bases; nucleotides outside the gene matches: 1. Germline lookup yields CDR1 MNHEY and CDR2 SVGAGI.

This clone was recorded only once. The sample carries other DNA sequences with the same CDR3. The gene calls are TRBV9 and TRBJ1-1; D call uncertain. Germline loops: CDR1 SGDLS, CDR2 YYNGEE. Trimming removed 0 bases from V and 2 bases from J, with 8 bases in between. The CDR3 sequence is 14 residues long. The CDR3 region has the DNA TGTGCCAGCAGCGTAGTGGGCACAAACACTGAAGCTTTCTTT. This codes for CASSVVGTNTEAFF.

This rearrangement joins TRBV7-2 to TRBJ2-3, with 10 bases aligning to TRBD2. CDR1 and CDR2 from the germline V gene are SGHTA and FQGNSA. The CDR3 spans 15 residues. The trim removed 3 bases at V and 6 bases at J, leaving 6 bases unmatched. The CDR3 bases are TGTGCCAGCAGCTTTAGCGGGGGGCGTTTGGATACGCAGTATTTT. This translates into CASSFSGGRLDTQYF.

V and J are TRBV6-5 and TRBJ2-7; a weak D match, TRBD2 (6 bases). V was clipped by 6 bases and J by 1 base, with 16 bases between them. The CDR3 runs 15 residues. In germline, CDR1 is MNHEY, CDR2 SVGAGI. Written as DNA, the CDR3 is TGTGCCAGCAGCTCCTCTGGGGGGTCTTCCTACGAGCAGTACTTC. Translated, it gives CASSSSGGSSYEQYF.

This sequence joins TRBV10-3 and TRBJ1-6; 8 bases line up with TRBD1. Germline CDR1 and CDR2: ENHRY and SYGVKD. V trimming: 4 bases; J trimming: 4 bases; junction bases outside the gene matches: 9. This CDR3 is 17 amino acids long. The CDR3 DNA sequence: TGTGCCATCAGTGTTCAAGGACAGGGAAAGTATAATTCACCCCTCCACTTT. Protein product: CAISVQGQGKYNSPLHF.